The text below deals with one TCR beta chain. Its antigen is not known. CD4+CD45RO+CD25- cells were isolated as memory CD4+ T cells. Whole-study findings and limits: The larger cohort examined one V-J beta rearrangement, not whole repertoires.

The CDR3 consists of 15 residues. V gave up 5 bases and J gave up 8 bases, with 21 bases separating them. The germline V gene has CDR1 LGHDT and CDR2 YNNKEL (reference sequence). Full-length variable regions came from constant-region reverse primers plus semi-nested Nested Universal Primer A PCR. Via MiXCR, TCRdb re-called the 5' RACE reads, giving one row per CDR3 protein. The top ten clones hold about 3% of a sample with roughly 64,000 distinct CDR3 sequences, around a fifth of them seen once. The chain uses TRBV3-1 and TRBJ1-2; no firm D call. The sequenced material came from memory CD4+ T cells sorted from a lymph node. The subset denotes: memory CD4+ T cells, CD4+CD45RO+CD25-. The receptor's source is a female donor with breast cancer. This chain's CDR3 is CASSFERSGSKGYTF. In DNA form, the CDR3 reads TGTGCCAGCAGCTTTGAGAGGTCCGGTAGTAAGGGCTACACCTTC.